The next 27 T cell receptor beta chains were all read from a single sample in a study of blood T cell repertoires in COVID-19. The data were produced by immunoSEQ multiplex PCR, yet TCRdb's version contains in-frame clones alone and is incomplete. The sample holds 20,000 to 25,000 clones; roughly 88% are singletons and the top ten take about 20%. Input material: peripheral blood. These receptors originate from a man in his 70s in a cohort sampled during active COVID-19.

The gene calls are TRBV28 and TRBJ2-7; TRBD2 matches 11 bases. V was pared by 2 bases and J by 4 bases, with 7 bases of the junction left unmatched. CDR3 length: 16 amino acids. Germline values: CDR1 MDHEN, CDR2 SYDVKM. The CDR3 nucleotides read TGTGCCAGCAGTTTACCCACTAGCGGGAGAATTTACGAGCAGTACTTC. This codes for CASSLPTSGRIYEQYF.

This clone was counted a few times. J is TRBJ2-7 and V is TRBV6-6; 8 bases agree with TRBD1. This CDR3 region has 16 residues. Germline CDR1 and CDR2: MNHNY and SVGAGI (reference sequence). The ends lost 2 bases at V and 2 bases at J; junction bases unmatched: 8. CDR3 sequence (DNA): TGTGCCAGCAGTTACATCAGGGGGCCGACCGCCTACGAGCAGTACTTC. Its translation is CASSYIRGPTAYEQYF.

V and J are TRBV5-1 and TRBJ1-1; D remains ambiguous. This CDR3 is 15 amino acids long. Per the germline V gene, CDR1 is SGHRS and CDR2 is YFSETQ. The ends were cut back, 0 bases at V and 1 base at J, with 10 bases in the middle. The CDR3 nucleotides read TGCGCCAGCAGCTTGGGGACTGCCACGAACACTGAAGCTTTCTTT. Its translation: CASSLGTATNTEAFF.

V usage is TRBV7-9 and J usage is TRBJ2-7; TRBD2 matches at 14 bases. The germline V gene encodes CDR1 SEHNR and CDR2 FQNEAQ (reference sequence). V shed 5 bases, J shed 1 base, and the junction held 7 bases outside the gene matches. The CDR3 is 17 residues long. CDR3 sequence (DNA): TGTGCCAGCAGCCGACTAGCGGGAGGGTCGCGTTCCTACGAGCAGTACTTC. Protein sequence: CASSRLAGGSRSYEQYF.

V and J are TRBV9 and TRBJ2-7, with D maybe TRBD2 (6 bases). This CDR3 is 14 amino acids long. V lost 4 bases, J lost 2 bases, and 13 bases lay in between. Per the germline V gene, CDR1 is SGDLS and CDR2 is YYNGEE. The CDR3 DNA follows: TGTGCCAGCAGCCCGATCGGGACTGCCTACGAGCAGTACTTC. Protein product: CASSPIGTAYEQYF.

This clone was recorded a few times. This chain's CDR3 is CASSLSQGRRTEAFF. CDR3 nucleotides: TGCGCCAGCAGCCTATCCCAGGGGCGGAGGACTGAAGCTTTCTTT. The rearrangement joins TRBV4-1 to TRBJ1-1, with D maybe TRBD1 (6 bases). The V gene's germline CDR1 is MGHRA and CDR2 YSYEKL. The V end lost 4 bases, the J end lost 5 bases, and 17 bases lay between the germline ends. This CDR3 contains 15 residues.

This rearrangement joins TRBV18 to TRBJ1-3; D remains ambiguous. V gave up 1 base and J gave up 0 bases, with 13 bases separating them. The CDR3 extends over 17 amino acids. Germline-derived CDR1 and CDR2 are KGHSH and LQKENI. This CDR3 is CASSPQLSTSSGNTIYF. In DNA form, the CDR3 reads TGTGCCAGCTCACCACAGCTAAGTACGAGCTCTGGAAACACCATATATTTT. The full variable domain, its missing parts supplied by reference TRBV18 and TRBJ1-3, is NAGVMQNPRHLVRRRGQEARLRCSPMKGHSHVYWYRQLPEEGLKFMVYLQKENIIDESGMPKERFSAEFPKEGPSILRIQQVVRGDSAAYFCASSPQLSTSSGNTIYFGEGSWLTVV.

The chain links TRBV2 to TRBJ2-4; 8 bases match TRBD1. Germline V CDR1 and CDR2: SNHLY, FYNNEI. V trimming: 7 bases; J trimming: 5 bases; junction bases outside the gene matches: 10. The CDR3 contains 15 residues. The CDR3, as DNA: TGTGCCAGCATACGAGACAGGGGAATTCAAAACATTCAGTACTTC. Its protein product is CASIRDRGIQNIQYF. Filled out from reference TRBV2 and TRBJ2-4, the complete variable domain reads EPEVTQTPSHQVTQMGQEVILRCVPISNHLYFYWYRQILGQKVEFLVSFYNNEISEKSEIFDDQFSVERPDGSNFTLKIRSTKLEDSAMYFCASIRDRGIQNIQYFGAGTRLSVL.

This chain uses TRBV11-2 with TRBJ2-4; 8 positions agree with TRBD1. CDR3 length equals 17 residues. From germline, CDR1 is SGHAT and CDR2 FQNNGV. V lost 5 bases, J lost 2 bases, and 11 bases stayed unmatched. The CDR3: CASSPGQGIRTKNIQYF. The CDR3 coding sequence is TGTGCCAGCAGCCCCGGACAGGGAATTAGGACCAAAAACATTCAGTACTTC.

This chain uses TRBV28 with TRBJ1-1; TRBD1 aligns across 11 bases. V lost 6 bases and J lost 6; bases outside the gene matches: 6. Looked up from germline, CDR1 is MDHEN and CDR2 is SYDVKM. This CDR3 is built from 14 residues. The CDR3 sequence: CASRKDRGLAEAFF. The CDR3 DNA reads TGTGCCAGCAGGAAGGACAGGGGGCTGGCTGAAGCTTTCTTT.

CDR3 sequence: CASSQPGTGRYSPLHF. DNA of the CDR3: TGCGCCAGCAGCCAACCCGGGACAGGGCGGTACTCACCCCTCCACTTT. V is TRBV4-1 and J is TRBJ1-6; the match to TRBD1 covers 9 bases. Germline V gene sequence: CDR1 MGHRA, CDR2 YSYEKL. CDR3 length: 16 amino acids. V lost 2 bases and J lost 10; bases outside the gene matches: 9.

The V call is TRBV9, the J call TRBJ2-1; 8 positions agree with TRBD1. This CDR3 has 16 residues. Germline V gene data show CDR1 as SGDLS and CDR2 as YYNGEE. The V gene end was trimmed by 0 bases and the J gene end by 4 bases; junction bases not matched to a gene: 6. The CDR3 spells CASSVGRGQAYNEQFF. DNA for the CDR3: TGTGCCAGCAGCGTAGGGAGGGGACAGGCATACAATGAGCAGTTCTTC.

The J gene is TRBJ1-1, the V gene TRBV7-2, with D hard to call. Germline V gene data show CDR1 as SGHTA and CDR2 as FQGNSA. The CDR3 is 15 residues long. Trimming shortened V by 1 base and J by 1 base, and 10 bases separated the two germline ends. The CDR3 nucleotides are TGTGCCAGCAGCTTAGTAAGCAGGCAGAACACTGAAGCTTTCTTT. As protein: CASSLVSRQNTEAFF.

This clone has just one count. V gene TRBV19 combines with J gene TRBJ1-4; maybe TRBD1 (5 bases). CDR1 is LNHDA and CDR2 is SQIVND in the germline V gene (reference sequence). Trimming stripped 1 base from V and 0 bases from J, with 9 bases between. CDR3 length: 16 residues. CDR3 protein: CASSIAQGTTNEKLFF. The DNA for the CDR3 is TGTGCCAGTAGTATAGCGCAGGGAACAACTAATGAAAAACTGTTTTTT.

The chain is built from TRBV19 and TRBJ1-4; 10 nucleotides agree with TRBD1. Germline V CDR1 and CDR2: LNHDA, SQIVND (reference sequence). CDR3 size: 18 residues. V was clipped by 5 bases and J by 0 bases; unmatched bases: 9. CDR3 DNA sequence: TGTGCCAGTAGTCGAAGGGGACAGGGGACCACAACTAATGAAAAACTGTTTTTT. As protein: CASSRRGQGTTTNEKLFF.

The chain employs TRBV11-1 and TRBJ2-7; possibly TRBD1 for D (5 bases). Germline V gene lookup returns CDR1 SGHAT and CDR2 FQDESV (reference sequence). This CDR3 has 12 amino acids. With 5 bases removed from V and 5 bases from J, the gap between germline ends came to 10 bases. The CDR3 spells CASSRREDEQYF. The CDR3 DNA follows: TGTGCCAGCAGCCGCAGGGAAGACGAGCAGTACTTC. The whole variable domain, filled in from reference TRBV11-1 and TRBJ2-7, reads EAEVAQSPRYKITEKSQAVAFWCDPISGHATLYWYRQILGQGPELLVQFQDESVVDDSQLPKDRFSAERLKGVDSTLKIQPAELGDSAMYLCASSRREDEQYFGPGTRLTVT.

The chain joins TRBV6-5 to TRBJ1-5; D is perhaps TRBD1 (5 bases). The CDR3 extends over 13 amino acids. Looked up from germline, CDR1 is MNHEY and CDR2 is SVGAGI. With 6 bases removed from V and 4 bases from J, the gap between germline ends came to 10 bases. This chain's CDR3 is CASRLTENQPQHF. The CDR3 DNA sequence: TGTGCCAGCAGACTGACAGAGAATCAGCCCCAGCATTTT.

A single count supports this clone. V is TRBV2 and J is TRBJ2-6; D unresolved. This CDR3 contains 14 residues. The germline V and J ends were trimmed by 5 bases and 0 bases, with 5 bases remaining between them. Germline CDR1 is SNHLY and CDR2 is FYNNEI. The CDR3 nucleotides are TGTGCCAGCAGTCTACGCTCTGGGGCCAACGTCCTGACTTTC. This codes for CASSLRSGANVLTF.

The chain joins TRBV15 to TRBJ2-7; TRBD2 matches at 9 bases. The trim removed 0 bases at V and 4 bases at J, leaving 4 bases unmatched. This CDR3 contains 15 residues. CDR1 and CDR2 from the germline V gene are LNHNV and YYDKDF (reference sequence). The CDR3 DNA follows: TGTGCCACCAGCAGAGAACTTAGCGGGGGATACGAGCAGTACTTC. Protein sequence: CATSRELSGGYEQYF.

As regards this clone: Other DNA sequences within the sample encode an identical CDR3. This chain joins TRBV5-1 and TRBJ1-3, with a tentative D call TRBD1 (6 bases). Trimming removed 4 bases from V and 1 base from J, with 12 bases in between. The germline V gene encodes CDR1 SGHRS and CDR2 YFSETQ. The CDR3 spans 15 residues. CDR3 coding DNA: TGCGCCAGCAGCCTTGGGGGGGCGTCTGGAAACACCATATATTTT. Protein: CASSLGGASGNTIYF.

The chain couples TRBV18 to TRBJ2-3; D perhaps matches TRBD2 (6 bases). The CDR3 has 17 amino acids. Germline V gives CDR1 KGHSH, CDR2 LQKENI. The V end was cut by 3 bases, the J end by 0 bases, with 16 bases between. The CDR3: CASSPIGLTSSTDTQYF. The DNA for the CDR3 is TGTGCCAGCTCACCCATCGGACTAACCTCTAGCACAGATACGCAGTATTTT. Looking up the rest from reference TRBV18 and TRBJ2-3 gives the full variable domain: NAGVMQNPRHLVRRRGQEARLRCSPMKGHSHVYWYRQLPEEGLKFMVYLQKENIIDESGMPKERFSAEFPKEGPSILRIQQVVRGDSAAYFCASSPIGLTSSTDTQYFGPGTRLTVL.

V gene TRBV7-3 combines with J gene TRBJ2-2; a possible D gene is TRBD2 (5 bases). This CDR3 has 15 residues. The germline CDR1 and CDR2 sequences are SGHTA and FQGTGA. V gave up 3 bases and J gave up 2 bases, with 10 bases separating them. The CDR3 reads CASSFGGYNTGELFF. Here the CDR3 DNA reads TGTGCCAGCAGCTTTGGAGGATACAACACCGGGGAGCTGTTTTTT.

This clone was detected only once. The chain is built from TRBV12-5 and TRBJ2-7; D perhaps matches TRBD2 (6 bases). Looked up from germline, CDR1 is LGHNT and CDR2 is FRNRAP. Trimming removed 0 bases at V and 2 bases at J, with 8 bases between. The CDR3 spans 14 residues. The CDR3: CASGLVRTTYEQYF. As DNA, the CDR3 is TGTGCTAGTGGTTTGGTACGGACTACCTACGAGCAGTACTTC.

This chain links TRBV5-6 with TRBJ1-2; 10 nucleotides align to TRBD1. The length of the CDR3 is 17 residues. V was clipped by 2 bases and J by 2 bases; unmatched bases: 9. Germline V gene sequence: CDR1 SGHDT, CDR2 YYEEEE. CDR3 loop: CASSLGTGEPTNYGYTF. DNA of the CDR3: TGTGCCAGCAGCTTAGGGACAGGGGAACCCACCAACTATGGCTACACCTTC.

The chain links TRBV7-2 to TRBJ2-1; D ambiguous. The CDR3 consists of 15 residues. The germline V and J ends were trimmed by 0 bases and 3 bases, with 9 bases remaining between them. Germline CDR1 is SGHTA and CDR2 is FQGNSA. The CDR3 reads CASSLASSYYNEQFF. The CDR3 DNA sequence: TGTGCCAGCAGCTTAGCTAGCAGCTACTACAATGAGCAGTTCTTC.

The V call is TRBV10-3, the J call TRBJ1-1, with 7 bases that match TRBD1. Germline CDR1 and CDR2: ENHRY and SYGVKD. J gave up 5 bases and V 5 bases, and 8 bases lay outside the gene matches. There are 14 residues in the CDR3. The CDR3 loop reads CAISLSGGETEAFF. In DNA, the CDR3 is TGTGCCATCAGTCTGTCAGGGGGTGAAACTGAAGCTTTCTTT.

This clone is a singleton in its sample. The gene calls are TRBV28 and TRBJ2-3; a weak D match, TRBD1 (6 bases). V lost 3 bases and J lost 0, with 16 bases in between. The CDR3 contains 17 residues. Germline CDR1 is MDHEN and CDR2 is SYDVKM. The CDR3 is CASSFLGARTSTDTQYF. Written as DNA, the CDR3 is TGTGCCAGCAGTTTTTTGGGGGCCCGGACTAGCACAGATACGCAGTATTTT.